This section outlines one T cell receptor beta chain sequence together with its context. Its cognate antigen is unknown. CD4+ naive, central memory, regulatory and stem cell-like memory subsets were isolated by sorting on CD45RO/CCR7/CD25/CD127/CD95/CD27. Sequenced material consisted of expressed TCRB transcripts (all of the isolated RNA was reverse transcribed). TCRdb's table, derived via immunoSEQ multiplex PCR, lists solely in-frame clones and lacks some. The sample lists around 40,000 clones; around 71% were seen once. The data were taken from a study of beta chain features in type 1 diabetes. Across the study: Summed over all samples, the examined sorted cells came to 95 million to 130 million.

Study outcomes and limitations: For cells with high TCR expression, cDNA sequencing could yield over-representation. Type 1 diabetes patients showed a moderate but significant shortening of TCRB CDR3s in all four CD4+ subsets.

The CDR3 contains 14 residues. Germline V gives CDR1 LGHNA, CDR2 YSLEER. The V and J ends lost 4 bases and 2 bases, in that order; junction bases with no gene match: 3. The source material was Tregs from blood. The chain has TRBV4-3 and TRBJ2-3; TRBD2 matches at 7 bases. The TCR sequence derives from a woman younger than 35 with type 1 diabetes. The CDR3 loop is CASSRTRTTDTQYF. As DNA, the CDR3 is TGCGCCAGCAGCCGGACTAGGACCACAGATACGCAGTATTTT.